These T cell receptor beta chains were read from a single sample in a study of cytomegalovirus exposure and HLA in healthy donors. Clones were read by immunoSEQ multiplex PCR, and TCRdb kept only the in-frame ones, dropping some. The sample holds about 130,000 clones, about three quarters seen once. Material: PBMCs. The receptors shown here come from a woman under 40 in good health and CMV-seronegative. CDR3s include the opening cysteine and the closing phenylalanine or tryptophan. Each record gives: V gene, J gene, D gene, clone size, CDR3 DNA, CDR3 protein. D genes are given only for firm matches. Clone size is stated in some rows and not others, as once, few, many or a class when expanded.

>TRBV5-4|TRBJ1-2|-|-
TGTGCCAGCACTTTGAAGGAAGGGGCCCTCCCTGCCTTTAACTATGGCTACACCTTC
CASTLKEGALPAFNYGYTF
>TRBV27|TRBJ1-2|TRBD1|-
TGTGCCAGCACTGGGGACAGCGGCCCCTATGGCTACACCTTC
CASTGDSGPYGYTF
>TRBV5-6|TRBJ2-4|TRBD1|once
TGTGCCAGCAGCCCGGACAGGGGTGGACACATTCAGTACTTC
CASSPDRGGHIQYF
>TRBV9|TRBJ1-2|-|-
TGTGCCAGCAGCGTATCAGTAGGGGGAACAGGTGGCTACACCTTC
CASSVSVGGTGGYTF
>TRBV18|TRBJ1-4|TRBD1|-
TGTGCCAGCTCACTCACGACAGGGGTTGTTGAAAAACTGTTTTTT
CASSLTTGVVEKLFF
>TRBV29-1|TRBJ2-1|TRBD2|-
TGCAGCGTCCCCACACACGCCTCAGCGGGAGATGAGCAGTTCTTC
CSVPTHASAGDEQFF
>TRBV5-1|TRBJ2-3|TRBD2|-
TGCGCCAGCAGCTTGGGCGCGACTAGCAACACAGATACGCAGTATTTT
CASSLGATSNTDTQYF
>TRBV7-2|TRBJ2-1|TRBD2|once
TGTGCCAGCAGCTACCGACTAGCGGGAGGACTCAATGAGCAGTTCTTC
CASSYRLAGGLNEQFF
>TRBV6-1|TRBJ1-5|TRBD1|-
TGTGCCAGCAGGGACAGGCGCACTTCTCAGCCCCAGCATTTT
CASRDRRTSQPQHF
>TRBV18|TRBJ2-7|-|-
TGTGCCAGCTCACCACTGGTTGGGAGTCGGGAGCAGTACTTC
CASSPLVGSREQYF
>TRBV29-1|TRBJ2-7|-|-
TGCAGCGCTATCCTCGGGGACAAACTCTCCTACGAGCAGTACTTC
CSAILGDKLSYEQYF
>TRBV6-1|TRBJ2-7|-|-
TGTGCCAGCAGTGAACGCGCAGGGTCCTCCTACGAGCAGTACTTC
CASSERAGSSYEQYF
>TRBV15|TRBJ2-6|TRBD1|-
TGTGCCACCGGGAAGACAGGGGGAAACTCTGGGGCCAACGTCCTGACTTTC
CATGKTGGNSGANVLTF
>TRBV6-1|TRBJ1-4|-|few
TGTGCCAGCAGTGAAGCGCTGGGGGGAACTAATGAAAAACTGTTTTTT
CASSEALGGTNEKLFF
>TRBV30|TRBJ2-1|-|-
TGTGCCTGGAGTGTAGGGAGGACGAGCTCCTACAATGAGCAGTTCTTC
CAWSVGRTSSYNEQFF
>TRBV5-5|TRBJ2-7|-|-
TGTGCCAGCAGCTTTCCCCGGGCTGCGGGCGAGCAGTACTTC
CASSFPRAAGEQYF
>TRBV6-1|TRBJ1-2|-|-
TGTGCCAGCAGTGCCCCCTCTCAGGCGGCCCCTCGACAGGACGGTGGCTACACCTTC
CASSAPSQAAPRQDGGYTF
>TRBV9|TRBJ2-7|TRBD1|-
TGTGCCAGCAGCGTAGGGACAGGGGACTACGAGCAGTACTTC
CASSVGTGDYEQYF
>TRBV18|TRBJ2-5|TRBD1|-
TGTGCCAGCTCACCAGGGACAGACCGAGAGACCCAGTACTTC
CASSPGTDRETQYF
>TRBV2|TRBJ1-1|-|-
TGTGCCAGCCTGAGGGAGTTGGACACTGAAGCTTTCTTT
CASLRELDTEAFF
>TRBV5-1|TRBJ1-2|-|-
TGCGCCAGCAGCGTACAGGGAGCCCTCTATGGCTACACCTTC
CASSVQGALYGYTF
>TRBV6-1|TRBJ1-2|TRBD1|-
TGTGCCAGCAGTCTAGGTGGACAGGCCTATGGCTACACCTTC
CASSLGGQAYGYTF
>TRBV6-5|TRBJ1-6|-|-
TGTGCCAGCAGTTATAACAGAGCTAATTCACCCCTCCACTTT
CASSYNRANSPLHF
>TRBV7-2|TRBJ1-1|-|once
TGTGCCAGCAGCTTAACGCGGAGGGGACTGAACACTGAAGCTTTCTTT
CASSLTRRGLNTEAFF
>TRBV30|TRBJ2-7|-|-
TGTGCCTGGAATCGGCCCGGGGGTCTTTGGGAGCAGTACTTC
CAWNRPGGLWEQYF
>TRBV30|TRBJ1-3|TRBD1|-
TGTGCCTGGAGTACAGGGGTGGGAAACACCATATATTTT
CAWSTGVGNTIYF
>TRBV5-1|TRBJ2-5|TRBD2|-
TGCGCCAGCACCCTTGGGGCCCTACTAGCGGGAGGTGAGACCCAGTACTTC
CASTLGALLAGGETQYF
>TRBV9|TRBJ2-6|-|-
TGTGCCAGCAGCCCCCGGACGGGAAACTCTGGGGCCAACGTCCTGACTTTC
CASSPRTGNSGANVLTF
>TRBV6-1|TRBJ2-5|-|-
TGTGCCAGCAGTTATGAACAGCACGGGACCCAGTACTTC
CASSYEQHGTQYF
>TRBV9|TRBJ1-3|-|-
TGTGCCAGCAGCACTCGGGAGGACAGCTCTGGAAACACCATATATTTT
CASSTREDSSGNTIYF
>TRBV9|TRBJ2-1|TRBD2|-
TGTGCCAGCAGCGTAGTGTCTAGCGGGGGGGCCAATGAGCAGTTCTTC
CASSVVSSGGANEQFF
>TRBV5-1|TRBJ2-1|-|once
TGCGCCAGCAGCCCCTCTTCAGCCTACAATGAGCAGTTCTTC
CASSPSSAYNEQFF
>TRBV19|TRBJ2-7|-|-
TGTGCCAGTAGTAGCAGCGAGTGGGAGCAGTACTTC
CASSSSEWEQYF
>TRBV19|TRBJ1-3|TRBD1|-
TGTGCCAGTATGGCGACAGGGGAAGTAAACACCATATATTTT
CASMATGEVNTIYF
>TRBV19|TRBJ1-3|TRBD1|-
TGTGCCAGTAGTACCGGGACAGATGGTGGAAACACCATATATTTT
CASSTGTDGGNTIYF
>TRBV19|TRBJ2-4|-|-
TGTGCCAGTCAAGGGAGGCGGGAAAAAAACATTCAGTACTTC
CASQGRREKNIQYF
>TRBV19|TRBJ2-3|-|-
TGTGCCAGTAGTATAGCGGGAGTAAATACGCAGTATTTT
CASSIAGVNTQYF
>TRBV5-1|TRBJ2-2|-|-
TGCGCCAGCAGCTTGGCGGGGGGCGAGCTGTTTTTT
CASSLAGGELFF
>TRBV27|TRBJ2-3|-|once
TGTGCCAGCAGTTCGACAGATACGCAGTATTTT
CASSSTDTQYF
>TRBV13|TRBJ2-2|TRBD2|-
TGTGCCAGCAGCTTAGGCCTGACTAGCGGGGGGGCCAACACCGGGGAGCTGTTTTTT
CASSLGLTSGGANTGELFF
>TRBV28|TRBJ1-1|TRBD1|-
TGTGCCAGCAGTTTATGGACAGGGTCCCGAATTGAAGCTTTCTTT
CASSLWTGSRIEAFF
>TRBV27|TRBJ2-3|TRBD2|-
TGTGCCAGCAGTTTATCTGGATCCGGGACTAGGCCAAGAACCCACACAGATACGCAGTATTTT
CASSLSGSGTRPRTHTDTQYF
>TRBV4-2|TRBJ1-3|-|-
TGTGCCAGCAGCCTAAGCAGGGAAATCACTGGAAACACCATATATTTT
CASSLSREITGNTIYF
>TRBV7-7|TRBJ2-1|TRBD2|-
TGTGCTAGCAGCTTGGTCACTAGCGGGAACAATGAGCAGTTCTTC
CASSLVTSGNNEQFF
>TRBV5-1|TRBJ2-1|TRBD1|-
TGCGCCAGCAGCTTGAGTGTTGGGGGGACAGGAAAGGAGTACAATGAGCAGTTCTTC
CASSLSVGGTGKEYNEQFF
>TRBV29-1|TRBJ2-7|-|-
TGCAGCGTTAAAGCGAAAGGGGGATACGAGCAGTACTTC
CSVKAKGGYEQYF
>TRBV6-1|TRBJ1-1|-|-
TGTGCCAGCAGGAGGGCGTACATGAACACTGAAGCTTTCTTT
CASRRAYMNTEAFF
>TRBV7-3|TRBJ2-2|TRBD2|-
TGTGCCAGCAGCCTAGGGACTATAGACCTTGGTTACACCGGGGAGCTGTTTTTT
CASSLGTIDLGYTGELFF
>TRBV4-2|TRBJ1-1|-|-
TGTGCCAGCAGCCAAGGAAGCGGGTTCCGAGACACTGAAGCTTTCTTT
CASSQGSGFRDTEAFF
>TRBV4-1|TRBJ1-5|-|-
TGCGCCAGCAGCCAAGGGCCCAATCAGCCCCAGCATTTT
CASSQGPNQPQHF
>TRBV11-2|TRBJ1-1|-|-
TGTGCCAGCAGCTTAAGGTTGGGGGGGGACACTGAAGCTTTCTTT
CASSLRLGGDTEAFF
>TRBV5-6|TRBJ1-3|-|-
TGTGCCAGCAGCTTCCGGGTCAGCGGAAACACCATATATTTT
CASSFRVSGNTIYF
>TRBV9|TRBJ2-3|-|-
TGTGCCAGCAGCCGAAAAAACCCCGAGGGATCAGATACGCAGTATTTT
CASSRKNPEGSDTQYF